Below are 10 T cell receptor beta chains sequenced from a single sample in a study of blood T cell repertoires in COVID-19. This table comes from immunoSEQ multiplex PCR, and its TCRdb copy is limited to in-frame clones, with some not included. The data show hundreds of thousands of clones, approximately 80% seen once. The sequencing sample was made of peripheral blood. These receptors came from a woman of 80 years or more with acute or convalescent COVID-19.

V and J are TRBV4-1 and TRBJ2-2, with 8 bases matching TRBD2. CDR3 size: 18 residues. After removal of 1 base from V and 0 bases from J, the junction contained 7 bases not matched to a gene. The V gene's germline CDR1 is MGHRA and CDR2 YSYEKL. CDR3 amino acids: CASSQALLLAANTGELFF. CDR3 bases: TGCGCCAGCAGCCAAGCCCTTTTACTAGCGGCGAACACCGGGGAGCTGTTTTTT.

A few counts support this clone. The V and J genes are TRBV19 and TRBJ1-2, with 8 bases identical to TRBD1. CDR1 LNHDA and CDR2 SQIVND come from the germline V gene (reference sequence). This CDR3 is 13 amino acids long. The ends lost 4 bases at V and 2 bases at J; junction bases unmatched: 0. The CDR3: CASSRDRNYGYTF. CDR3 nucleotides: TGTGCCAGTAGTAGGGACAGGAACTATGGCTACACCTTC.

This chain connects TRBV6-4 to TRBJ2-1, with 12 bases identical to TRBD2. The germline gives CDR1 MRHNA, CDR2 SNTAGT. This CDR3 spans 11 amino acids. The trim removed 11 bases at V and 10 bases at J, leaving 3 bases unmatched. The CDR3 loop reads CASGTSGEQFF. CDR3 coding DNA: TGTGCCTCCGGGACTAGCGGGGAGCAGTTCTTC.

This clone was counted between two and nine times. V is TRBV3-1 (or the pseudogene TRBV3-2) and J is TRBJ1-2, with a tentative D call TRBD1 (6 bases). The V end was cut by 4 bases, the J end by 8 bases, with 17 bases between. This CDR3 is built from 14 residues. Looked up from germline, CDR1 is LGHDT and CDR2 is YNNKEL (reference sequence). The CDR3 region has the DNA TGTGCCAGCAGCCCTATGCAGGGGCCGTGGGGCTACACCTTC. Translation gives CASSPMQGPWGYTF.

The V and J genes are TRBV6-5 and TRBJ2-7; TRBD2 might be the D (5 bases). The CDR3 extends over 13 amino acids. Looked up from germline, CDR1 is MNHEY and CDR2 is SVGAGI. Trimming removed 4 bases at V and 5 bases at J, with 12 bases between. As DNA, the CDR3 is TGTGCCAGCAGTTCGGGGAATTCCGACGAGCAGTACTTC. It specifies CASSSGNSDEQYF.

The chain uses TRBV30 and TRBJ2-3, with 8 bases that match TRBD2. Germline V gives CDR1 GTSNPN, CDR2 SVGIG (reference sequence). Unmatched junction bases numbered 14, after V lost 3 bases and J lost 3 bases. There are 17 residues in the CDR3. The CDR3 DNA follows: TGTGCCTGGAGAAGGAGCGGGGGCCAGCAAGGGACAGATACGCAGTATTTT. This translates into CAWRRSGGQQGTDTQYF.

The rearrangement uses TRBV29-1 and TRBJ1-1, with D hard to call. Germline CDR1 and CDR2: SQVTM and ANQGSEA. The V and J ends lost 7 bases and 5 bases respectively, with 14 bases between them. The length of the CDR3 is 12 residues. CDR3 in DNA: TGCAGCGCCGCGAGGTCTAAGACTGAAGCTTTCTTT. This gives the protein CSAARSKTEAFF.

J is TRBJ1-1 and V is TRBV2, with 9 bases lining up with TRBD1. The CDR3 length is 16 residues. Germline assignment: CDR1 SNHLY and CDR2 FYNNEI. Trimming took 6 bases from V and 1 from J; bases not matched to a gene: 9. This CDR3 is CASRSTGGYGNTEAFF. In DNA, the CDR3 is TGTGCCAGCAGATCTACAGGGGGCTACGGGAACACTGAAGCTTTCTTT.

CDR3 region: CASSPWAPGGYGYTF. CDR3 DNA: TGTGCCAGCAGCCCCTGGGCCCCTGGTGGCTATGGCTACACCTTC. The chain is built from TRBV5-4 and TRBJ1-2; D is uncertain. Trimming cost V 4 bases and J 4 bases, with 17 bases left between them. The length of the CDR3 is 15 residues. Germline V gene data show CDR1 as SGHNT and CDR2 as YYREEE (reference sequence).

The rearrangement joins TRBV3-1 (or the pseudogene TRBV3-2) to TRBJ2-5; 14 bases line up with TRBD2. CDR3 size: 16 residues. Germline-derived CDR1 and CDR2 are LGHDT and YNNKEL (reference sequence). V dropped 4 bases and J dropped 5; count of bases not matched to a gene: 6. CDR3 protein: CASSLRLAGGRETQYF. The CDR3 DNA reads TGTGCCAGCAGCCTACGACTAGCGGGGGGGCGCGAGACCCAGTACTTC.